These 7 T cell receptor beta chains share one sample of origin, sequenced in a study of CD8+ T cells in alopecia areata. Extraction and reverse transcription of RNA yielded cDNA as the sequencing template. Method: immunoSEQ multiplex PCR; TCRdb's copy keeps in-frame clones and lacks some. The profile shows over 150,000 clones, more than 50% of them singletons. The sequencing input was CD8+ T cells sorted from blood. Source of these receptors: a human donor in good health.

The chain is built from TRBV29-1 and TRBJ2-1; TRBD1 is a possible D gene (6 bases). Germline lookup yields CDR1 SQVTM and CDR2 ANQGSEA. The CDR3 has 17 amino acids. V lost 4 bases and J 7 bases, leaving 26 bases between the germline ends. CDR3: CSVVSGTGSPNNNEQFF. In nucleotides, the CDR3 is TGCAGCGTTGTATCGGGAACAGGGAGTCCCAACAATAATGAGCAGTTCTTC.

Only a few counts were recorded for this clone. Other DNA sequences within the sample encode an identical CDR3. V gene TRBV13 combines with J gene TRBJ2-3; D unresolved. The CDR3 is made up of 12 amino acids. The V end was cut by 2 bases, the J end by 6 bases, with 6 bases between. Germline assignment: CDR1 PRHDT and CDR2 FYEKMQ (reference sequence). Written as DNA, the CDR3 is TGTGCCAGCAGCTTATCCACGGATACGCAGTATTTT. It codes for CASSLSTDTQYF.

This clone was picked up one time. Other DNA sequences in the same sample also yield this CDR3. V usage is TRBV5-6 and J usage is TRBJ2-1; maybe TRBD2 (5 bases). Germline lookup yields CDR1 SGHDT and CDR2 YYEEEE. The CDR3 consists of 12 residues. V was shortened by 4 bases and J by 7 bases, with 9 bases between the two germline ends. This CDR3 is CASSPGGNEQFF. For the CDR3, the DNA is TGTGCCAGCAGCCCCGGCGGGAATGAGCAGTTCTTC.

V and J are TRBV6-5 and TRBJ2-4, with 9 positions matching TRBD1. The germline CDR1 and CDR2 sequences are MNHEY and SVGAGI. This CDR3 contains 15 residues. V dropped 6 bases and J dropped 3; count of bases not matched to a gene: 6. The CDR3 protein is CASSPGQGNKNIQYF. For the CDR3, the DNA is TGTGCCAGCAGCCCGGGACAGGGCAACAAAAACATTCAGTACTTC.

The CDR3 protein is CASSLAGLQETQYF. The CDR3 DNA sequence: TGCGCCAGCAGCTTGGCGGGACTTCAAGAGACCCAGTACTTC. The chain carries TRBV5-1 and TRBJ2-5, with D tentatively TRBD2 (6 bases). The V and J ends lost 0 bases and 2 bases respectively, with 8 bases between them. This CDR3 has 14 residues. Per the germline V gene, CDR1 is SGHRS and CDR2 is YFSETQ.

The rearrangement links TRBV30 to TRBJ1-1; D ambiguous. CDR3 length: 13 residues. V was trimmed by 5 bases and J by 1 base, leaving 11 bases between them. Per the germline V gene, CDR1 is GTSNPN and CDR2 is SVGIG (reference sequence). The CDR3 sequence: CAWEPGGNTEAFF. The CDR3 DNA follows: TGTGCCTGGGAACCTGGTGGGAACACTGAAGCTTTCTTT.

This clone has a single count. The chain recombines TRBV27 with TRBJ2-1; D call uncertain. Trimming stripped 0 bases from V and 0 bases from J, with 9 bases between. The length of the CDR3 is 16 residues. Looked up from germline, CDR1 is MNHEY and CDR2 is SMNVEV (reference sequence). CDR3 in amino acids: CASSLSIPSSYNEQFF. CDR3 in DNA: TGTGCCAGCAGTTTATCCATTCCGAGCTCCTACAATGAGCAGTTCTTC.